These 32 T cell receptor beta chains were sequenced from one sample in a study of cytomegalovirus exposure and HLA in healthy donors. The study ran its PCR with 60 Vbeta and 13 Jbeta primers. This table comes from immunoSEQ multiplex PCR, and its TCRdb copy is limited to in-frame clones, with some not included. The sample lists some 130,000 clones, around 69% occurring once. The sequencing input was PBMCs. These receptor sequences come from a human donor in good health.

The V and J genes are TRBV30 and TRBJ2-5; TRBD2 agrees at 12 bases. V lost 5 bases and J lost 1; bases outside the gene matches: 5. Germline CDR1 GTSNPN, CDR2 SVGIG (reference sequence). CDR3 length: 15 residues. CDR3 DNA sequence: TGTGCCTGGGCCGGGACTAGCGGGTTCCAAGAGACCCAGTACTTC. Residues: CAWAGTSGFQETQYF. Filled out from reference TRBV30 and TRBJ2-5, the complete variable domain reads SQTIHQWPATLVQPVGSPLSLECTVEGTSNPNLYWYRQAAGRGLQLLFYSVGIGQISSEVPQNLSASRPQDRQFILSSKKLLLSDSGFYLCAWAGTSGFQETQYFGPGTRLLVL.

This clone was detected a few times. The rearrangement links TRBV29-1 to TRBJ2-7, with TRBD1 matching over 7 bases. The length of the CDR3 is 13 residues. Germline V gene data show CDR1 as SQVTM and CDR2 as ANQGSEA. J gave up 4 bases and V 5 bases, and 8 bases lay outside the gene matches. CDR3: CSVQQTGIYEQYF. The CDR3 bases are TGCAGCGTTCAACAGACAGGGATTTACGAGCAGTACTTC.

This sequence joins TRBV9 and TRBJ2-7; TRBD1 matches 8 bases. V lost 4 bases and J lost 0; bases outside the gene matches: 3. Germline values: CDR1 SGDLS, CDR2 YYNGEE. This CDR3 is built from 14 residues. The CDR3 bases are TGTGCCAGCAGCACCGGACAGGGCTCCTACGAGCAGTACTTC. Translating it yields CASSTGQGSYEQYF.

This chain connects TRBV14 to TRBJ2-1; tentatively, D is TRBD2 (6 bases). This CDR3 is 16 amino acids long. The V gene's germline CDR1 is SGHDN and CDR2 FVKESK. Trimming left V 0 bases short and J 0 bases short, with 9 bases between. This CDR3 reads CASSQDRLVSYNEQFF. The CDR3 coding sequence is TGTGCCAGCAGCCAAGACCGACTAGTCTCCTACAATGAGCAGTTCTTC.

This chain links TRBV29-1 with TRBJ1-1, with TRBD1 matching 8 bases. V lost 0 bases, J lost 0 bases, and 9 bases stayed unmatched. The CDR3 is 17 residues long. Germline V gene sequence: CDR1 SQVTM, CDR2 ANQGSEA. The CDR3 bases are TGCAGCGTTGAAGATCCGGCAGGGGGCGCGATGAACACTGAAGCTTTCTTT. It is translated as CSVEDPAGGAMNTEAFF. Based on the CDR3 plus reference TRBV29-1 and TRBJ1-1, the full variable domain is SAVISQKPSRDICQRGTSLTIQCQVDSQVTMMFWYRQQPGQSLTLIATANQGSEATYESGFVIDKFPISRPNLTFSTLTVSNMSPEDSSIYLCSVEDPAGGAMNTEAFFGQGTRLTVV.

The CDR3 loop reads CASSKDSSYNSPLHF. CDR3 DNA sequence: TGTGCCAGCAGCAAAGACAGCTCCTATAATTCACCCCTCCACTTT. The gene calls are TRBV7-2 and TRBJ1-6; D is possibly TRBD1 (5 bases). V was shortened by 5 bases and J by 0 bases, with 8 bases between the two germline ends. CDR1 and CDR2 (germline): SGHTA, FQGNSA. This CDR3 region has 15 residues. The variable domain in full, with the rest retrieved from reference TRBV7-2 and TRBJ1-6, is GAGVSQSPSNKVTEKGKDVELRCDPISGHTALYWYRQSLGQGLEFLIYFQGNSAPDKSGLPSDRFSAERTGGSVSTLTIQRTQQEDSAVYLCASSKDSSYNSPLHFGNGTRLTVT.

This clone was picked up a small number of times. The chain is built from TRBV9 and TRBJ2-2, with a tentative D call TRBD1 (5 bases). The germline V and J ends were trimmed by 3 bases and 5 bases, with 11 bases remaining between them. The CDR3 loop spans 14 amino acids. Germline V CDR1 and CDR2: SGDLS, YYNGEE. The DNA of the CDR3 is TGTGCCAGCAGCGCCCGGACAACGACCGGGGAGCTGTTTTTT. It encodes CASSARTTTGELFF.

The chain recombines TRBV19 with TRBJ2-5; possibly TRBD1 for D (5 bases). Trimming took off 5 bases at V and 2 bases at J, with 15 bases between the two ends. The CDR3 has 15 amino acids. Germline V CDR1 and CDR2: LNHDA, SQIVND (reference sequence). The CDR3 DNA sequence: TGTGCCAGTAGTCCAGGGTGGGCACCGCAAGAGACCCAGTACTTC. Translation gives CASSPGWAPQETQYF.

The table lists this clone with a count of one. Written as DNA, the CDR3 is TGTGCCAGCAGCTTGGAGGGGGCTGGATACGAGCAGTACTTC. It encodes CASSLEGAGYEQYF. The chain couples TRBV5-8 to TRBJ2-7, with 7 bases lining up with TRBD1. CDR1 is SGHTS, CDR2 YDEGEE, per germline. The J segment lost 4 bases and the V segment lost 0 bases, leaving 4 bases of the junction unmatched. This CDR3 has 14 amino acids.

The chain joins TRBV7-9 to TRBJ2-7; D is undetermined. The CDR3 sequence is 13 residues long. Trimming stripped 5 bases from V and 5 bases from J, with 13 bases between. CDR1 SEHNR and CDR2 FQNEAQ come from the germline V gene (reference sequence). The CDR3 nucleotides are TGTGCCAGCAGCCCCGAATGGAGCCACGAGCAGTACTTC. Translating it yields CASSPEWSHEQYF.

The J gene is TRBJ2-1, the V gene TRBV7-2; 9 bases map to TRBD2. The CDR3 sequence is 17 residues long. The V gene's germline CDR1 is SGHTA and CDR2 FQGNSA. Germline trimming cut 1 base from V and 1 base from J; bases unmatched to any gene: 5. The CDR3 nucleotides read TGTGCCAGCAGCTTAGTGGCGGGAGGGGGTTCCTACAATGAGCAGTTCTTC. Protein product: CASSLVAGGGSYNEQFF.

This clone has more than one count but fewer than ten. V gene TRBV5-1 combines with J gene TRBJ2-2, with TRBD2 matching 8 bases. J gave up 7 bases and V 0 bases, and 8 bases lay outside the gene matches. Per germline, CDR1 SGHRS and CDR2 YFSETQ. The CDR3 covers 16 residues. DNA of the CDR3: TGCGCCAGCAGCTTGGACGGGGGGGCCGTGATCGGGGAGCTGTTTTTT. Translating it yields CASSLDGGAVIGELFF. The entire variable domain, with the rest obtained from reference TRBV5-1 and TRBJ2-2, is as follows: KAGVTQTPRYLIKTRGQQVTLSCSPISGHRSVSWYQQTPGQGLQFLFEYFSETQRNKGNFPGRFSGRQFSNSRSEMNVSTLELGDSALYLCASSLDGGAVIGELFFGEGSRLTVL.

V and J are TRBV7-9 and TRBJ1-2; 9 bases are a match to TRBD1. Germline values: CDR1 SEHNR, CDR2 FQNEAQ (reference sequence). The V and J ends lost 5 bases and 3 bases, in that order; junction bases with no gene match: 4. The CDR3 runs 14 residues. As DNA, the CDR3 is TGTGCCAGCAGCCGGACAGGGGAAGACTATGGCTACACCTTC. Translation gives CASSRTGEDYGYTF.

This chain links TRBV21-1 with TRBJ2-1; the table assigns TRBD1, which was not confirmed against the DNA. TRBV21-1 is termed a pseudogene. The CDR3 extends over 15 amino acids. In DNA, the CDR3 is TGTGCCAGCAGCAATCCGGGACAGGGGTACAATGAGCAGTTCTTC. The encoded protein is CASSNPGQGYNEQFF.

This chain joins TRBV11-2 and TRBJ2-1, with 7 bases aligning to TRBD1. Germline V gives CDR1 SGHAT, CDR2 FQNNGV. V shed 2 bases and J 7 bases; nucleotides not matched to a gene: 8. The CDR3 spans 15 residues. The CDR3 bases are TGTGCCAGCAGCTTACCCCGGACAGGTTGGAATGAGCAGTTCTTC. It translates to CASSLPRTGWNEQFF.

The V gene is TRBV25-1, the J gene TRBJ2-1; TRBD1 is a possible D gene (6 bases). Germline assignment: CDR1 MGHDK and CDR2 SYGVNS. V was cut by 5 bases and J by 4 bases, with 18 bases left in between. The length of the CDR3 is 16 residues. CDR3 bases: TGTGCCAGCAGTAGGTATGGGTTAGGGGGATACAATGAGCAGTTCTTC. Translation: CASSRYGLGGYNEQFF.

In DNA form, the CDR3 reads TGTGCCAGCAGCTACCGACGGGTCTTCTCCTACGAGCAGTACTTC. This sequence encodes CASSYRRVFSYEQYF. This sequence joins TRBV5-6 and TRBJ2-7, with unresolved D. CDR1 is SGHDT, CDR2 YYEEEE, per germline. CDR3 size: 15 residues. Between the trimmed V and J ends, which lost 3 bases and 0 bases, there was a span of 13 bases.

This chain connects TRBV5-1 to TRBJ2-7, with D perhaps TRBD1 (5 bases). Germline CDR1 is SGHRS and CDR2 is YFSETQ. The V end lost 0 bases, the J end lost 0 bases, and 13 bases lay between the germline ends. The CDR3 sequence is 16 residues long. CDR3 residues: CASSLGGRSSSYEQYF. As DNA, the CDR3 is TGCGCCAGCAGCTTGGGGGGCAGGTCTTCCTCCTACGAGCAGTACTTC.

A note on this clone: One end of the junction varies from germline; a read error may be responsible. The chain has TRBV19 and TRBJ2-2; D call uncertain. The CDR3 contains 12 residues. Germline CDR1 and CDR2: LNHDA and SQIVND (reference sequence). CDR3 sequence: CARSRQGGELFF. For the CDR3, the DNA is TGTGCCCGTAGCCGACAAGGCGGGGAGCTGTTTTTT.

V is TRBV11-2 and J is TRBJ1-2, with D tentatively TRBD1 (5 bases). Between the trimmed V and J ends, which lost 2 bases and 6 bases, there was a span of 13 bases. Germline V gene data show CDR1 as SGHAT and CDR2 as FQNNGV. The CDR3 runs to 14 residues. CDR3 sequence (DNA): TGTGCCAGCAGCTTAATCCTACCGGGGGATGGCTACACCTTC. It yields the protein CASSLILPGDGYTF.

The chain couples TRBV4-2 to TRBJ1-5; maybe TRBD1 (6 bases). Trimming removed 1 base from V and 4 bases from J, with 14 bases in between. The germline CDR1 and CDR2 sequences are LGHNA and YNFKEQ. This CDR3 has 16 residues. This chain's CDR3 is CASSQGGQGTNQPQHF. As DNA, the CDR3 is TGTGCCAGCAGCCAAGGCGGGCAGGGGACGAATCAGCCCCAGCATTTT.

The chain couples TRBV28 to TRBJ2-1, with D perhaps matching TRBD2 (9 bases). V lost 5 bases and J lost 12, with 26 bases in between. The CDR3 has 16 amino acids. Germline CDR1 is MDHEN and CDR2 is SYDVKM. CDR3 residues: CASSIRTGRLAGWQFF. The CDR3 region has the DNA TGTGCCAGCAGTATTCGGACAGGGCGCCTAGCGGGGTGGCAGTTCTTC.

This clone was counted only a few times. The chain couples TRBV27 to TRBJ2-2; 8 nucleotides line up with TRBD1. The CDR3 spans 13 residues. The trim removed 7 bases at V and 8 bases at J, leaving 6 bases unmatched. Per germline, CDR1 MNHEY and CDR2 SMNVEV (reference sequence). CDR3: CASKGQGRGELFF. The CDR3 DNA is TGTGCCAGCAAAGGACAGGGTCGGGGGGAGCTGTTTTTT.

The chain uses TRBV9 and TRBJ2-7; D is uncertain. CDR1 is SGDLS and CDR2 is YYNGEE in the germline V gene. The V gene lost 6 bases and the J gene lost 8 bases, with 21 bases spanning the gap. This CDR3 region has 14 residues. The CDR3 protein is CASTTGRSGSQQYF. The CDR3 nucleotides are TGTGCCAGCACCACTGGCAGAAGTGGTAGCCAGCAGTACTTC.

The rearrangement links TRBV19 to TRBJ2-7; 11 bases are shared with TRBD1. Per germline, CDR1 LNHDA and CDR2 SQIVND (reference sequence). There are 14 residues in the CDR3. V dropped 5 bases and J dropped 3; count of bases not matched to a gene: 3. CDR3 nucleotide sequence: TGTGCCAGTAGTCGGACAGGGGGCTTCTACGAGCAGTACTTC. It specifies CASSRTGGFYEQYF.

The CDR3 nucleotides read TGTGCCAGCAGTTGGCAGGGAGGTGAAGCTTTCTTT. Protein: CASSWQGGEAFF. The V call is TRBV27, the J call TRBJ1-1; D might be TRBD1 (5 bases). V dropped 4 bases and J dropped 7 bases, with 10 bases sitting between them. This CDR3 is 12 amino acids long. CDR1 and CDR2 (germline): MNHEY, SMNVEV (reference sequence).

The V and J genes are TRBV7-8 and TRBJ1-2; D possibly corresponds to TRBD1 (6 bases). Germline V gives CDR1 SGHVS, CDR2 FQNEAQ. The CDR3 consists of 14 residues. V gave up 1 base and J gave up 8 bases, with 14 bases separating them. The CDR3 nucleotides are TGTGCCAGCAGCTTAGTTGGGCCAGGGGTAGGCTACACCTTC. Its protein product is CASSLVGPGVGYTF.

This clone came up a few times. The chain combines TRBV7-2 with TRBJ1-2; D ambiguous. The length of the CDR3 is 14 residues. In germline, CDR1 is SGHTA, CDR2 FQGNSA. The ends were cut back, 1 base at V and 2 bases at J, with 8 bases in the middle. The CDR3 spells CASSLGSFNYGYTF. DNA for the CDR3: TGTGCCAGCAGCTTAGGGAGTTTCAACTATGGCTACACCTTC.

The V and J genes are TRBV29-1 and TRBJ2-7; 12 bases agree with TRBD2. This CDR3 has 12 amino acids. Trimming took 3 bases from V and 6 from J; bases not matched to a gene: 0. From germline, CDR1 is SQVTM and CDR2 ANQGSEA. In nucleotides, the CDR3 is TGCAGCGTTGAGACTAGCGGGAGCGAGCAGTACTTC. Its protein is CSVETSGSEQYF.

Notes on this clone: One end of the junction is discordant with germline, which a read error may explain. The chain is built from TRBV7-9 and TRBJ2-7, with a tentative D call TRBD1 (6 bases). This CDR3 region has 16 residues. CDR1 is SEHNR and CDR2 is FQNEAQ in the germline V gene (reference sequence). CDR3 nucleotides: TGTTCCAGCAGCTTAGGTTCCGGTCAGGGGACCTACGAGCAGTACTTC. Residues: CSSSLGSGQGTYEQYF.

This clone was seen a handful of times. The V call is TRBV19, the J call TRBJ2-3, with TRBD1 as a possible D gene (6 bases). With 0 bases removed from V and 0 bases from J, the gap between germline ends came to 7 bases. Germline V gene sequence: CDR1 LNHDA, CDR2 SQIVND (reference sequence). The length of the CDR3 is 15 residues. DNA for the CDR3: TGTGCCAGTAGTATAGAGGACAGTAGCACAGATACGCAGTATTTT. This sequence encodes CASSIEDSSTDTQYF.

This clone was picked up a small number of times. V usage is TRBV13 and J usage is TRBJ2-6, with 10 bases matching TRBD1. J lost 0 bases, V lost 1 base, and 6 bases had no gene match. Per germline, CDR1 PRHDT and CDR2 FYEKMQ (reference sequence). The CDR3 loop spans 19 amino acids. This CDR3 reads CASSLDPRTGGSGANVLTF. CDR3 coding DNA: TGTGCCAGCAGCTTAGACCCCCGGACAGGGGGCTCTGGGGCCAACGTCCTGACTTTC.